These T cell receptor beta chains were read from a single sample in a study of control samples from healthy donors and cancer patients. Clones were sequenced by immunoSEQ multiplex PCR, and TCRdb holds only the in-frame ones, with some missing. Of tens of thousands of clones listed, over 80% are singletons. The specimen was blood. Source of these receptors: a man aged 30 to 39 in good health. Each CDR3 is given with its conserved first and last residue. The D gene is left open where the match is weak. Size values are once, few and many counts, or a class for expanded clones, and some rows have none.

TRBJ1-5,TRBV5-6,TRBD1,17,NA,CASSFGTGLSGNQPQHF,TGTGCCAGCAGCTTCGGGACAGGTCTGTCTGGCAATCAGCCCCAGCATTTT
TRBJ1-2,TRBV10-3,NA,14,NA,CAISRAGQNYGYTF,TGTGCCATCAGTCGCGCCGGACAGAACTATGGCTACACCTTC
TRBJ2-2,TRBV27,TRBD2,15,NA,CASGASGGAPGELFF,TGTGCCAGCGGGGCTAGCGGGGGGGCGCCCGGGGAGCTGTTTTTT
TRBJ2-1,TRBV2,NA,12,NA,CASSQSYREQFF,TGTGCCAGCAGTCAAAGCTACCGGGAGCAGTTCTTC
TRBJ1-5,TRBV5-6,NA,15,NA,CASSFGPTSNQPQHF,TGTGCCAGCAGCTTCGGGCCGACCAGCAATCAGCCCCAGCATTTT
TRBJ2-6,TRBV14,NA,14,NA,CASSHYSGANVLTF,TGTGCCAGCAGCCATTACTCTGGGGCCAACGTCCTGACTTTC
TRBJ1-5,TRBV9,NA,14,NA,CASSDQYSNQPQHF,TGTGCCAGCAGCGACCAATATAGCAATCAGCCCCAGCATTTT
TRBJ2-7,TRBV2,NA,14,NA,CASSARVPLYEQYF,TGTGCCAGCAGCGCCAGGGTTCCCCTCTACGAGCAGTACTTC
TRBJ2-7,TRBV10-3,NA,11,NA,CAISERSEQYF,TGTGCCATCAGTGAGCGTAGTGAGCAGTACTTC
TRBJ1-1,TRBV6-4,NA,13,NA,CASSVDRNTEAFF,TGTGCCAGCAGTGTTGACCGGAACACTGAAGCTTTCTTT
TRBJ1-1,TRBV5-1,TRBD1,13,NA,CASSFRQGPEAFF,TGCGCCAGCAGCTTCAGACAGGGCCCTGAAGCTTTCTTT
TRBJ1-1,TRBV5-1,NA,14,NA,CASSFTMGSNEAFF,TGCGCCAGCAGCTTTACGATGGGTTCGAACGAAGCTTTCTTT
TRBJ2-7,TRBV11-2,NA,14,NA,CASSPSLARYEQYF,TGTGCCAGCAGCCCTAGTCTAGCACGCTACGAGCAGTACTTC
TRBJ1-3,TRBV24-1,NA,18,few,CATSVSGSGASSGNTIYF,TGTGCCACCAGTGTAAGTGGTTCGGGGGCGTCCTCTGGAAACACCATATATTTT
TRBJ2-1,TRBV20-1,NA,11,NA,CSAWTSNEQFF,TGCAGTGCTTGGACTTCCAATGAGCAGTTCTTC
TRBJ1-1,TRBV19,NA,15,NA,CASSIDKRVGTEAFF,TGTGCCAGTAGTATAGATAAAAGGGTTGGGACTGAAGCTTTCTTT
TRBJ2-3,TRBV7-8,TRBD2,14,few,CASSLRRGFYTQYF,TGTGCCAGCAGCTTGAGGCGGGGGTTCTATACGCAGTATTTT
TRBJ1-1,TRBV5-1,TRBD1,15,NA,CASSFLTGGVTEAFF,TGCGCCAGCAGCTTCCTAACAGGGGGAGTCACTGAAGCTTTCTTT
TRBJ2-1,TRBV7-2,TRBD2,14,few,CASSSGGAGNEQFF,TGTGCCAGCTCTAGCGGGGGGGCCGGAAATGAGCAGTTCTTC
TRBJ1-1,TRBV7-9,TRBD1,14,NA,CASSRDRGSPEAFF,TGTGCCAGCAGCCGCGACAGGGGAAGTCCTGAGGCTTTCTTT
TRBJ1-3,TRBV7-9,NA,15,NA,CASSHSGPRGNTIYF,TGTGCCAGCAGCCATTCGGGGCCTCGGGGAAACACCATATATTTT
TRBJ2-1,TRBV6-6,TRBD1,16,NA,CASSPSGTGVGNEQFF,TGTGCCAGCAGCCCTTCGGGGACAGGGGTCGGCAATGAGCAGTTCTTC
TRBJ2-5,TRBV5-1,TRBD2,14,once,CASRWRGGQETQYF,TGCGCCAGCAGGTGGCGGGGAGGGCAAGAGACCCAGTACTTC
TRBJ1-3,TRBV2,TRBD1,15,NA,CASSLGTDSGNTIYF,TGTGCCAGCAGCCTAGGGACAGACTCTGGAAACACCATATATTTT
TRBJ1-5,TRBV28,NA,13,NA,CASSLYRNQPQHF,TGTGCCAGCAGTTTATATCGCAATCAGCCCCAGCATTTT
TRBJ1-5,TRBV19,NA,14,NA,CASSIADHNQPQHF,TGTGCCAGTAGTATCGCCGACCACAATCAGCCCCAGCATTTT
TRBJ2-4,TRBV6-5,TRBD1,15,NA,CASSSTGGKENIQYF,TGTGCCAGCAGTAGTACAGGGGGAAAGGAAAACATTCAGTACTTC
TRBJ1-6,TRBV11-2,NA,14,NA,CASSGDQRDSPLHF,TGTGCCAGCAGCGGGGACCAGCGGGATTCACCCCTCCACTTT
TRBJ2-7,TRBV4-2,TRBD2,15,few,CASSPETSGGYEQYF,TGTGCCAGCAGCCCCGAAACTAGCGGGGGATACGAGCAGTACTTC
TRBJ2-1,TRBV30,NA,13,NA,CAWSGGTANEQFF,TGTGCCTGGAGTGGCGGGACAGCCAATGAGCAGTTCTTC
TRBJ2-2,TRBV6-1,TRBD1,14,NA,CASSETGVPGELFF,TGTGCCAGCAGTGAGACAGGGGTTCCCGGGGAGCTGTTTTTT
TRBJ1-2,TRBV29-1,NA,13,NA,CSVEKVGLNGYTF,TGCAGCGTTGAAAAAGTGGGGCTAAATGGCTACACCTTC
TRBJ2-2,TRBV11-2,TRBD1,13,few,CASRLTGVRELFF,TGTGCCAGCAGATTAACAGGGGTCCGGGAGCTGTTTTTT